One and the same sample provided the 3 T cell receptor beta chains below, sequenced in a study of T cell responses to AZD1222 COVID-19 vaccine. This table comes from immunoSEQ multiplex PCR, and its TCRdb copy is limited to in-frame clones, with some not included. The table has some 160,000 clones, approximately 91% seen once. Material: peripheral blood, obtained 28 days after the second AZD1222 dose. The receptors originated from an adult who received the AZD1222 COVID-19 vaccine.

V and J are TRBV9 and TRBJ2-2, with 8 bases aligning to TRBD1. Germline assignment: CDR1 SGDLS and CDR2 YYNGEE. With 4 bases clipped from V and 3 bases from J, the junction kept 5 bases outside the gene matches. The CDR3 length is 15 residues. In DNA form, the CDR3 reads TGTGCCAGCAGCATCGGACAGGGACACACCGGGGAGCTGTTTTTT. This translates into CASSIGQGHTGELFF.

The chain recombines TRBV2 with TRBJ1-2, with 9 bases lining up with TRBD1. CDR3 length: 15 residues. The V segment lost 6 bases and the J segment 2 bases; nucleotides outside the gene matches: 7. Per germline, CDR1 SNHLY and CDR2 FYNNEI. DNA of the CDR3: TGTGCCAGCAGAGCATTCGGACAGGGGAACTATGGCTACACCTTC. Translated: CASRAFGQGNYGYTF.

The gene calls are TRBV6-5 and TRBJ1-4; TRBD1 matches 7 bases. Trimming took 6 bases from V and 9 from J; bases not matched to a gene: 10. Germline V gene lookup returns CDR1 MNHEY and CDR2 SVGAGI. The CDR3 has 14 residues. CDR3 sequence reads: CASRTPGQPQKLFF. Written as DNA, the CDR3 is TGTGCCAGCAGAACCCCGGGACAGCCCCAAAAACTGTTTTTT.